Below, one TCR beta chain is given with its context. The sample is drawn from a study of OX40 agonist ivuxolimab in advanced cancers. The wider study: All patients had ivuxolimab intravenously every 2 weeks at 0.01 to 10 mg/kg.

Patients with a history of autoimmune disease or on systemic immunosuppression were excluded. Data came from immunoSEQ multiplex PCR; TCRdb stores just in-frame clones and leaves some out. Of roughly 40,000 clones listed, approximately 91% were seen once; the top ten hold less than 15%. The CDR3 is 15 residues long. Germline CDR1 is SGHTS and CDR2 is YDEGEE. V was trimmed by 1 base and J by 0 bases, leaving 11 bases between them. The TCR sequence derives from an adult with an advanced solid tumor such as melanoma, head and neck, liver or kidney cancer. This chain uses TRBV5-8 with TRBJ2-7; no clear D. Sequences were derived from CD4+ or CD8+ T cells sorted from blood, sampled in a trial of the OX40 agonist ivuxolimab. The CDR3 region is CASSLTTSSSYEQYF. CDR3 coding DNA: TGTGCCAGCAGCTTGACGACATCTAGCTCCTACGAGCAGTACTTC.